The rows below give T cell receptor beta chains drawn from one sample of a study of cytomegalovirus exposure and HLA in healthy donors. TCRdb keeps only in-frame clones here, not all; method: immunoSEQ multiplex PCR. Of over 140,000 clones listed, more than 75% were seen once; the top ten hold 2% to 3%. The material sequenced was PBMCs. These receptors were obtained from a man aged 45-60 years in good health and CMV-seronegative. Each CDR3 is given with its conserved first and last residue. Each record gives: V gene, D gene, J gene, CDR3 protein. D genes are given only for firm matches.

V gene: TRBV19; D gene: NA; J gene: TRBJ1-5; CDR3 protein: CASSTPMWSDQPQHF
V gene: TRBV28; D gene: NA; J gene: TRBJ1-2; CDR3 protein: CASRGTGRLYGYTF
V gene: TRBV27; D gene: NA; J gene: TRBJ1-2; CDR3 protein: CASSTSRTDYGYTF
V gene: TRBV29-1; D gene: NA; J gene: TRBJ1-2; CDR3 protein: CSVEFPGGEIYGYTF
V gene: TRBV6-5; D gene: NA; J gene: TRBJ2-1; CDR3 protein: CASSYSAYGEQFF
V gene: TRBV18; D gene: NA; J gene: TRBJ1-1; CDR3 protein: CASSEPVTPPIVNTEAFF
V gene: TRBV27; D gene: TRBD1; J gene: TRBJ2-2; CDR3 protein: CASSRGQGYGELFF
V gene: TRBV27; D gene: TRBD1; J gene: TRBJ2-5; CDR3 protein: CASSLSTGVEARETQYF
V gene: TRBV5-6; D gene: NA; J gene: TRBJ1-2; CDR3 protein: CASSFSSEGGYTF
V gene: TRBV29-1; D gene: NA; J gene: NA; CDR3 protein: CSVRGETGRSYEQYF
V gene: TRBV28; D gene: NA; J gene: TRBJ1-3; CDR3 protein: CASQRTVSGNTIYF
V gene: TRBV30; D gene: NA; J gene: TRBJ2-7; CDR3 protein: CAWSVGGAHEQYF
V gene: TRBV25-1; D gene: NA; J gene: TRBJ2-1; CDR3 protein: CASREGGSSYNEQFF
V gene: TRBV5-1; D gene: TRBD2; J gene: TRBJ2-2; CDR3 protein: CASSLPSGRALGTGELFF
V gene: TRBV18; D gene: NA; J gene: TRBJ2-2; CDR3 protein: CASSPPSSRTRELFF
V gene: TRBV19; D gene: NA; J gene: TRBJ1-2; CDR3 protein: CASSGDRRNANYGYTF
V gene: TRBV19; D gene: NA; J gene: TRBJ1-2; CDR3 protein: CASSSPPDGYTF
V gene: TRBV19; D gene: NA; J gene: TRBJ1-1; CDR3 protein: CASSMLQPTEAFF
V gene: TRBV2; D gene: NA; J gene: TRBJ1-5; CDR3 protein: CASSAQGGQPQHF
V gene: TRBV30; D gene: NA; J gene: TRBJ1-2; CDR3 protein: CASSRGGRDGYTF
V gene: TRBV27; D gene: TRBD1; J gene: TRBJ1-5; CDR3 protein: CASSHRGQGLYQPQHF
V gene: TRBV6-5; D gene: NA; J gene: TRBJ1-1; CDR3 protein: CASNSGDRMNTEAFF
V gene: TRBV2; D gene: NA; J gene: TRBJ1-2; CDR3 protein: CASNSRGNPNYGYTF
V gene: TRBV6-1; D gene: TRBD1; J gene: TRBJ1-5; CDR3 protein: CASSGTGLNQPQHF
V gene: TRBV19; D gene: NA; J gene: TRBJ1-3; CDR3 protein: CASKPGQPSSGNTIYF
V gene: TRBV18; D gene: NA; J gene: TRBJ1-1; CDR3 protein: CASRPGGAGTEAFF
V gene: TRBV12-5; D gene: TRBD1; J gene: TRBJ2-5; CDR3 protein: CASGSEPGQTQETQYF
V gene: TRBV5-1; D gene: NA; J gene: TRBJ1-2; CDR3 protein: CASTAEGYGYTF
V gene: TRBV2; D gene: NA; J gene: TRBJ2-5; CDR3 protein: CAIRGGQETQYF
V gene: TRBV5-4; D gene: TRBD2; J gene: TRBJ2-3; CDR3 protein: CASSPDAGGPTDTQYF
V gene: TRBV5-1; D gene: TRBD2; J gene: TRBJ2-7; CDR3 protein: CASSLYPSGGYSSYEQYF
V gene: TRBV5-1; D gene: TRBD1; J gene: TRBJ1-4; CDR3 protein: CASSPNRGGNEKLFF
V gene: TRBV7-9; D gene: TRBD1; J gene: TRBJ2-5; CDR3 protein: CASSPLYRGRWRQETQYF
V gene: TRBV29-1; D gene: NA; J gene: TRBJ2-3; CDR3 protein: CSVEGLGHLRTDTQYF
V gene: TRBV6-5; D gene: TRBD1; J gene: TRBJ2-7; CDR3 protein: CASRPGQGAEQYF
V gene: TRBV18; D gene: TRBD2; J gene: TRBJ2-1; CDR3 protein: CASSPPGVAGGAGYEQFF
V gene: TRBV2; D gene: NA; J gene: TRBJ2-5; CDR3 protein: CASSEGPQETQYF
V gene: TRBV5-1; D gene: NA; J gene: TRBJ2-3; CDR3 protein: CASSSGIGTDTQYF
V gene: TRBV4-1; D gene: NA; J gene: TRBJ2-5; CDR3 protein: CASSQERLQETQYF
V gene: TRBV7-2; D gene: TRBD1; J gene: TRBJ1-1; CDR3 protein: CASSTGTGRLRAFF
V gene: TRBV7-9; D gene: TRBD1; J gene: TRBJ2-3; CDR3 protein: CASSFRGTGTDTQYF
V gene: TRBV28; D gene: NA; J gene: TRBJ2-6; CDR3 protein: CASDSSGANVLTF
V gene: TRBV30; D gene: TRBD2; J gene: TRBJ2-7; CDR3 protein: CACLKGASGTYEQYF
V gene: TRBV28; D gene: NA; J gene: TRBJ2-5; CDR3 protein: CASSTLDSMQETQYF
V gene: TRBV29-1; D gene: TRBD1; J gene: TRBJ1-2; CDR3 protein: CSVDGEQGNGYTF
V gene: TRBV7-9; D gene: TRBD2; J gene: TRBJ2-7; CDR3 protein: CASRAGREGYEQYF
V gene: TRBV25-1; D gene: NA; J gene: TRBJ1-4; CDR3 protein: CASSARGATNEKLFF
V gene: TRBV19; D gene: TRBD1; J gene: TRBJ1-1; CDR3 protein: CASSTITGALAEAFF
V gene: TRBV9; D gene: NA; J gene: TRBJ1-4; CDR3 protein: CASSVGGGREKLFF
V gene: TRBV14; D gene: NA; J gene: TRBJ1-1; CDR3 protein: CASSQVGLDRGTEAFF
V gene: TRBV2; D gene: NA; J gene: TRBJ1-2; CDR3 protein: CASNEEKGANYGYTF
V gene: TRBV30; D gene: TRBD2; J gene: TRBJ2-7; CDR3 protein: CAWSPSRTSGNYEQYF
V gene: TRBV19; D gene: TRBD2; J gene: TRBJ2-2; CDR3 protein: CASTSGTSGRPGELFF
V gene: TRBV10-2; D gene: NA; J gene: TRBJ2-3; CDR3 protein: CASSESFARVGYNTDTQYF
V gene: TRBV6-5; D gene: NA; J gene: TRBJ1-1; CDR3 protein: CASSYNRVVAEAFF